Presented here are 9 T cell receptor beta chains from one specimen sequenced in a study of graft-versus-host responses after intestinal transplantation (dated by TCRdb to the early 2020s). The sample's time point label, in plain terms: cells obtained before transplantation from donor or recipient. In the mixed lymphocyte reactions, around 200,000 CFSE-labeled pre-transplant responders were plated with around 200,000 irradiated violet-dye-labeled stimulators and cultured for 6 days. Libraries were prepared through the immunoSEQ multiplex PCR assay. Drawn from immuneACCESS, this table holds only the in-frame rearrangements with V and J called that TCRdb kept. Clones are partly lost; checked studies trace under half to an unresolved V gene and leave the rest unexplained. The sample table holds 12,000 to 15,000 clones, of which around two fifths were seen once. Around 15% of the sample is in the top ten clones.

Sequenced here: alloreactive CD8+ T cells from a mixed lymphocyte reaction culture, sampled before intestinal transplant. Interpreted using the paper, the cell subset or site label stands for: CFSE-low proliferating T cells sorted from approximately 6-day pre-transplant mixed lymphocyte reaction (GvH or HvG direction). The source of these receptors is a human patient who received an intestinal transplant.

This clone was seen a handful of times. In DNA form, the CDR3 reads TGTGCCAGCAGTGAATTGGGGACAGGGGCTGAAGCTTTCTTT. It yields the protein CASSELGTGAEAFF. The V gene is TRBV6-5, the J gene TRBJ1-1; 10 positions agree with TRBD1. This CDR3 is built from 14 residues. Unmatched junction bases numbered 6, after V lost 5 bases and J lost 6 bases. The germline V gene encodes CDR1 MNHEY and CDR2 SVGAGI.

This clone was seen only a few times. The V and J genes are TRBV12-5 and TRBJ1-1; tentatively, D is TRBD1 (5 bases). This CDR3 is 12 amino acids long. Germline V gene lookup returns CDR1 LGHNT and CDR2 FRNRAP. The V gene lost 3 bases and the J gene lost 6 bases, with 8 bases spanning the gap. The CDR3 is CASGFQGAEAFF. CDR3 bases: TGTGCTAGTGGTTTCCAGGGTGCTGAAGCTTTCTTT.

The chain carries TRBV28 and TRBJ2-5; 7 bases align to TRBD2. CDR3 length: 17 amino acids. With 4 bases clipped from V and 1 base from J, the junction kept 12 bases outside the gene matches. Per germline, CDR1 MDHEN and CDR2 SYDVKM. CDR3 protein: CASSSSLLADLQETQYF. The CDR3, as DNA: TGTGCCAGCAGTTCTAGCCTCCTAGCGGATCTCCAAGAGACCCAGTACTTC.

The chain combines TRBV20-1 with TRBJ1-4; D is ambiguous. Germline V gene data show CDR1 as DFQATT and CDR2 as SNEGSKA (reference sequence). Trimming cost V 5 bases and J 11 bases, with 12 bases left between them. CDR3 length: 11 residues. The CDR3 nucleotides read TGCAGTGCTTTGGTTAACTTGAAACTGTTTTTT. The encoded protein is CSALVNLKLFF.

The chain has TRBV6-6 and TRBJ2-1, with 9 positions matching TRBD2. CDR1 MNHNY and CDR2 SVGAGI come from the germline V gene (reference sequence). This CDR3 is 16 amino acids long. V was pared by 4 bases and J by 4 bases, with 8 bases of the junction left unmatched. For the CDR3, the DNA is TGTGCCAGCAGTTTGATCGCGGGGGGGCCGTACAATGAGCAGTTCTTC. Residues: CASSLIAGGPYNEQFF.

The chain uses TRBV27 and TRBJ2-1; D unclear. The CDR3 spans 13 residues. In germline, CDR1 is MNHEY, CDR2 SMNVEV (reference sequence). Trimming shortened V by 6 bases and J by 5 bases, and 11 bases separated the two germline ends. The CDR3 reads CASSLGANNEQFF. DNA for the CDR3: TGTGCCAGCAGCTTGGGCGCCAACAATGAGCAGTTCTTC.

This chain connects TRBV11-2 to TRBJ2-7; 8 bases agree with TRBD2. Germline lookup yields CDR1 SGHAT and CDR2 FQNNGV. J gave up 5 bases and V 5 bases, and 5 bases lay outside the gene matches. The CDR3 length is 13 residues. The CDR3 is CASSPPGGDEQYF. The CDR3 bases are TGTGCCAGCAGCCCGCCGGGAGGGGACGAGCAGTACTTC.

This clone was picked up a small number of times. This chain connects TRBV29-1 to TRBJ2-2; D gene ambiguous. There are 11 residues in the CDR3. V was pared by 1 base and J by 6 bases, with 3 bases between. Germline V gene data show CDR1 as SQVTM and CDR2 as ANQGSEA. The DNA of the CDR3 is TGCAGCGTTGAAGCGGCCGGGGAGCTGTTTTTT. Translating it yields CSVEAAGELFF.

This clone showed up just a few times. CDR3 in amino acids: CASRSDTVSYEQYF. CDR3 DNA: TGTGCCAGCAGATCGGACACGGTCTCCTACGAGCAGTACTTC. V usage is TRBV5-4 and J usage is TRBJ2-7, with a possible D match to TRBD1 (5 bases). Between the trimmed V and J ends, which lost 5 bases and 0 bases, there was a span of 12 bases. The germline gives CDR1 SGHNT, CDR2 YYREEE (reference sequence). The CDR3 covers 14 residues.